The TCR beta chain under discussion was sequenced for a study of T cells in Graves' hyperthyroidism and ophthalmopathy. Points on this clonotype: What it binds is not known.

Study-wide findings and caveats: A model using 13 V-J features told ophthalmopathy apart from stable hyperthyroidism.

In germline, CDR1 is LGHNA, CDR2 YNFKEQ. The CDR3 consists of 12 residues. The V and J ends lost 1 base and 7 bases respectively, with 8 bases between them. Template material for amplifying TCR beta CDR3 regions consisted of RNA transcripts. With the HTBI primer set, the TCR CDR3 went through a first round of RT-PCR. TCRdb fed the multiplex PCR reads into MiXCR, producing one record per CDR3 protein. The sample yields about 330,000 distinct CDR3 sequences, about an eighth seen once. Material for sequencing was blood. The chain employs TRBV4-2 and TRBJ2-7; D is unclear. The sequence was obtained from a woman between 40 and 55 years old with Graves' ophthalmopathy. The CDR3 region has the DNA TGTGCCAGCAGCCAAGGTCCCAAAGAGCAGTACTTC. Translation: CASSQGPKEQYF.